These 20 T cell receptor beta chains originate from one sample sequenced in a study of shared clonotypes between healthy human individuals. Repertoires were generated with immunoSEQ multiplex PCR, while TCRdb's copy carries only in-frame clones and drops some. This sample has about 1.5 million clones; roughly 96% occur once, and the top ten carry roughly 1.1%. Specimen: naive CD4+ T cells sorted from blood. Subset meaning: CD45RA+ positively selected. These receptors were obtained from a man aged 25 to 40 in good health.

The chain links TRBV18 to TRBJ1-1, with D hard to call. V was clipped by 2 bases and J by 2 bases, with 12 bases between them. Germline loops: CDR1 KGHSH, CDR2 LQKENI. CDR3 length equals 15 residues. This chain's CDR3 is CASSPKSRSNTEAFF. The CDR3 region has the DNA TGTGCCAGCTCACCAAAGTCCAGGAGTAACACTGAAGCTTTCTTT.

The chain uses TRBV5-6 and TRBJ2-3; D ambiguous. Looked up from germline, CDR1 is SGHDT and CDR2 is YYEEEE. V lost 5 bases, J lost 3 bases, and 16 bases lay in between. The CDR3 spans 15 residues. The CDR3 protein is CASSRVTLATDTQYF. The CDR3 DNA reads TGTGCCAGCAGTCGGGTGACATTAGCAACAGATACGCAGTATTTT. The variable domain in full, completed from reference TRBV5-6 and TRBJ2-3, reads DAGVTQSPTHLIKTRGQQVTLRCSPKSGHDTVSWYQQALGQGPQFIFQYYEEEERQRGNFPDRFSGHQFPNYSSELNVNALLLGDSALYLCASSRVTLATDTQYFGPGTRLTVL.

V usage is TRBV9 and J usage is TRBJ2-1, with 7 bases fitting TRBD1. Germline V gene data show CDR1 as SGDLS and CDR2 as YYNGEE. The CDR3 sequence is 15 residues long. Trimming removed 1 base from V and 1 base from J; junction bases left unmatched: 2. The CDR3 nucleotides are TGTGCCAGCAGCGTAATACAGGGGTCCTACAATGAGCAGTTCTTC. Translated, it gives CASSVIQGSYNEQFF.

The chain has TRBV7-9 and TRBJ1-1; tentative D call: TRBD1 (5 bases). This CDR3 has 14 amino acids. Deletions cut 0 bases from V and 0 bases from J, with 5 bases between. Germline lookup yields CDR1 SEHNR and CDR2 FQNEAQ (reference sequence). The CDR3 spells CASSLADMNTEAFF. Here the CDR3 DNA reads TGTGCCAGCAGCTTAGCGGACATGAACACTGAAGCTTTCTTT.

The gene calls are TRBV28 and TRBJ2-1, with a possible D match to TRBD1 (7 bases). Per the germline V gene, CDR1 is MDHEN and CDR2 is SYDVKM. Trimming removed 8 bases at V and 6 bases at J, with 17 bases between. The CDR3 runs to 14 residues. DNA of the CDR3: TGTGCCAGCTCACGCCAGGGGGGCTCCAATGAGCAGTTCTTC. The encoded protein is CASSRQGGSNEQFF.

V is TRBV2 and J is TRBJ2-1; no clear D. CDR3 length: 10 amino acids. Trimming shortened V by 8 bases and J by 4 bases, and 3 bases separated the two germline ends. Germline V CDR1 and CDR2: SNHLY, FYNNEI. CDR3 in amino acids: CASLYNEQFF. CDR3 sequence (DNA): TGTGCCAGCCTTTACAATGAGCAGTTCTTC.

The chain links TRBV15 to TRBJ2-1; no clear D. The CDR3 extends over 15 amino acids. The germline gives CDR1 LNHNV, CDR2 YYDKDF (reference sequence). Between the trimmed V and J ends, which lost 0 bases and 7 bases, there was a span of 13 bases. CDR3 loop: CATSRDLNSPNEQFF. In DNA form, the CDR3 reads TGTGCCACCAGCAGAGATCTGAACAGTCCGAATGAGCAGTTCTTC.

CDR3 in amino acids: CASSPSWVSYNEQFF. The DNA for the CDR3 is TGTGCCAGCAGCCCAAGCTGGGTGAGCTACAATGAGCAGTTCTTC. This chain uses TRBV11-2 with TRBJ2-1; D remains ambiguous. This CDR3 is built from 15 residues. V dropped 5 bases and J dropped 3 bases, with 14 bases sitting between them. From germline, CDR1 is SGHAT and CDR2 FQNNGV.

This clone was counted many times. The CDR3 spells CASSLVPGNSEQYF. For the CDR3, the DNA is TGTGCCAGCAGCTTAGTCCCGGGAAACTCCGAGCAGTACTTC. V gene TRBV7-3 combines with J gene TRBJ2-7; possible D gene TRBD2, 5 bases. Germline V gene lookup returns CDR1 SGHTA and CDR2 FQGTGA. V lost 2 bases to trimming and J lost 6 bases, with 14 bases between them. The CDR3 totals 14 residues. Drawing the rest from reference TRBV7-3 and TRBJ2-7, the complete variable domain is GAGVSQTPSNKVTEKGKYVELRCDPISGHTALYWYRQSLGQGPEFLIYFQGTGAADDSGLPNDRFFAVRPEGSVSTLKIQRTERGDSAVYLCASSLVPGNSEQYFGPGTRLTVT.

The chain joins TRBV29-1 to TRBJ2-5; no clear D. Germline values: CDR1 SQVTM, CDR2 ANQGSEA. V lost 3 bases and J 5 bases, leaving 13 bases between the germline ends. CDR3 size: 13 residues. Here the CDR3 reads CSVDPGGWETQYF. CDR3 nucleotide sequence: TGCAGCGTTGATCCTGGTGGGTGGGAGACCCAGTACTTC. Supplemented by reference TRBV29-1 and TRBJ2-5, the full variable domain reads SAVISQKPSRDICQRGTSLTIQCQVDSQVTMMFWYRQQPGQSLTLIATANQGSEATYESGFVIDKFPISRPNLTFSTLTVSNMSPEDSSIYLCSVDPGGWETQYFGPGTRLLVL.

This clone was seen just once. For the CDR3, the DNA is TGCGCCAGCAGCTTCGGAGGGACTGGGGCCAACGTCCTGACTTTC. It codes for CASSFGGTGANVLTF. The chain recombines TRBV5-1 with TRBJ2-6; possible D gene TRBD2, 6 bases. This CDR3 has 15 amino acids. From germline, CDR1 is SGHRS and CDR2 YFSETQ. The ends were cut back, 2 bases at V and 2 bases at J, with 8 bases in the middle.

J is TRBJ1-3 and V is TRBV5-5; no reliable D call. CDR3 length: 15 residues. Trimming stripped 4 bases from V and 0 bases from J, with 11 bases between. Germline V gene sequence: CDR1 SGHKS, CDR2 YYEKEE (reference sequence). In nucleotides, the CDR3 is TGTGCCAGCAGCCGAGAGCGAAGCTCTGGAAACACCATATATTTT. Its protein product is CASSRERSSGNTIYF.

The gene calls are TRBV19 and TRBJ2-1; D is undetermined. The V gene's germline CDR1 is LNHDA and CDR2 SQIVND (reference sequence). Trimming cost V 8 bases and J 6 bases, with 11 bases left between them. CDR3 length: 12 amino acids. The CDR3 is CASSKRTNEQFF. CDR3 nucleotides: TGTGCCAGTTCGAAACGGACCAATGAGCAGTTCTTC.

The V and J genes are TRBV30 and TRBJ1-5; D unclear. The CDR3 extends over 15 amino acids. The V and J ends lost 1 base and 2 bases respectively, with 12 bases between them. Germline V gene data show CDR1 as GTSNPN and CDR2 as SVGIG (reference sequence). The DNA for the CDR3 is TGTGCCTGGAGTGCCCCTTTTTCGGGCAATCAGCCCCAGCATTTT. Residues: CAWSAPFSGNQPQHF. Full variable domain (missing parts from reference TRBV30 and TRBJ1-5): SQTIHQWPATLVQPVGSPLSLECTVEGTSNPNLYWYRQAAGRGLQLLFYSVGIGQISSEVPQNLSASRPQDRQFILSSKKLLLSDSGFYLCAWSAPFSGNQPQHFGDGTRLSIL.

The chain uses TRBV5-1 and TRBJ1-3; D unresolved. This CDR3 comprises 13 residues. From germline, CDR1 is SGHRS and CDR2 YFSETQ. With 0 bases removed from V and 7 bases from J, the gap between germline ends came to 8 bases. The CDR3 is CASSLAAGNTIYF. Here the CDR3 DNA reads TGCGCCAGCAGCTTGGCGGCGGGTAACACCATATATTTT.

The chain has TRBV27 and TRBJ1-4; no clear D gene. Looked up from germline, CDR1 is MNHEY and CDR2 is SMNVEV (reference sequence). Trimming took off 6 bases at V and 6 bases at J, with 17 bases between the two ends. The CDR3 length is 15 residues. CDR3 protein: CASRLTGQAYEKLFF. In DNA form, the CDR3 reads TGTGCCAGCAGACTTACCGGTCAGGCCTATGAAAAACTGTTTTTT.

V is TRBV12-5 and J is TRBJ1-1, with D unresolved. There are 15 residues in the CDR3. Germline CDR1 and CDR2: LGHNT and FRNRAP. V was shortened by 5 bases and J by 4 bases, with 17 bases between the two germline ends. The CDR3, as DNA: TGTGCTAGTGGTGCGCCCCACGGGGAGTCCACTGAAGCTTTCTTT. Protein product: CASGAPHGESTEAFF. The full variable domain, its missing parts supplied by reference TRBV12-5 and TRBJ1-1, is DARVTQTPRHKVTEMGQEVTMRCQPILGHNTVFWYRQTMMQGLELLAYFRNRAPLDDSGMPKDRFSAEMPDATLATLKIQPSEPRDSAVYFCASGAPHGESTEAFFGQGTRLTVV.

This clone was found once. This rearrangement joins TRBV6-5 to TRBJ2-1; D remains ambiguous. CDR1 and CDR2 from the germline V gene are MNHEY and SVGAGI. Trimming cost V 1 base and J 0 bases, with 4 bases left between them. The CDR3 length is 14 residues. DNA of the CDR3: TGTGCCAGCAGTTACTATAGCTCCTACAATGAGCAGTTCTTC. This sequence encodes CASSYYSSYNEQFF.

The V gene is TRBV19, the J gene TRBJ2-7, with D perhaps TRBD1 (5 bases). Germline assignment: CDR1 LNHDA and CDR2 SQIVND (reference sequence). There are 15 residues in the CDR3. With 3 bases removed from V and 0 bases from J, the gap between germline ends came to 12 bases. CDR3 sequence: CASSIATQVSYEQYF. The CDR3 nucleotides read TGTGCCAGTAGTATTGCCACACAGGTCTCCTACGAGCAGTACTTC.

This chain connects TRBV10-2 to TRBJ2-7; TRBD1 matches 8 bases. CDR3 size: 13 residues. V trimming: 6 bases; J trimming: 3 bases; junction bases outside the gene matches: 4. From germline, CDR1 is WSHSY and CDR2 SAAADI. CDR3 sequence: CASREDRDYEQYF. The CDR3 region has the DNA TGCGCCAGCAGGGAGGACAGGGACTACGAGCAGTACTTC.